This TCR beta chain is from a study of cytomegalovirus exposure and HLA in healthy donors (TCRdb year 2017). Describing the broader study: An earlier analysis of roughly 570 of the donors reported about 300 Gb of sequence data and some 110 million unique TCR beta sequences obtained from around 170 million T cells. Donor age, sex, ethnicity and CMV serostatus were collected together with the repertoire data. Among the roughly 370 genotyped donors, more than 70% belonged to the genetic ancestry cluster associated with self-reported Caucasian donors. A later genetic analysis took genome-wide SNP genotypes for about 55% of the 666 donors and used that subset as a discovery cohort. To predict cytomegalovirus infection status, the study combined high-throughput TCR immunosequencing, statistical association of individual TCRs with disease status, and machine learning. Across approximately 420 genotyped donors of the cohort, an average of 235,054 unique TCR beta nucleotide sequences per donor were sequenced, and roughly 18% of those sequences were non-productive. Besides the first cohort of roughly 660 subjects, a separate validation cohort made up of 120 different subjects was used. About 280 gigabases of sequencing data and 70 million to 100 million unique TCR sequences made up an early release that covered around 640 HLA-typed donors. The number of donors typed differed by locus, with about 629-640 for A, B, C, DRB1 and DQB1, roughly 550 for DQA1, over 600 for DPA1, and over 400 for DPB1. The study was designed to test whether signatures of past pathogen exposure could be identified by cataloging public T cell receptors. The study used immunosequencing to profile the T cell repertoires of about 670 subjects and linked those repertoires to cytomegalovirus serostatus. Roughly five DR-DQ haplotypes were treated as single units for association and clustering because of strong linkage in the cohort. In an earlier analysis of roughly 580 of the donors, high-throughput TCR beta sequencing was used to judge whether each TCR beta V gene segment behaved as functional or pseudogenic. Every repertoire in the discovery cohort had been generated on one and the same sequencing platform. A later analysis re-examined previously published TCR beta repertoires from more than 550 donors and added high-resolution HLA genotyping to investigate patterns of TCR occurrence. The later analysis used no new phenotypic data to find candidate immune exposures, relying instead on TCR beta sequences and their occurrence across donors. Both class I and class II loci were covered by HLA typing, at four-digit resolution. Study-wide conclusions, independent of this receptor: In a later analysis, TCR association rates were found to vary across HLA loci, with the most associated TCRs seen for DRB1 alleles and the fewest for HLA-C alleles. The sequencing pipeline was judged likely to have produced a cluster of highly shared sequence variants as a technical artifact. Across donors, most TCR sequences were observed very rarely, whereas some public TCRs were present in many individuals. In a later genetic analysis, a missense DCLRE1C variant was associated with V-gene and J-gene trimming of TCR beta chains, and the association was replicated in an independent cohort. The study gave a list of roughly 150 TCR beta chains associated with cytomegalovirus. A later analysis found that HLA-associated TCR beta chains were more clonally expanded and had lower generation probabilities than equally common non-associated chains. A later analysis associated 15,000 or so TCR beta sequences with specific HLA alleles at a false discovery rate of 0.05. Because counts were too low, some 17 rarely observed V segments, including chromosome 9 orphons, were excluded from the earlier analysis of some 540 of the donors. HLA typing was unavailable for some donors at each locus, so association tests used only the typed subset. Compared with the approximately 600-donor mean, donors in an Asian-associated ancestry cluster had fewer N-insertions in productive TCRs, according to a later genetic analysis. In a later analysis, most CMV-associated TCR beta chains were found to appear HLA-restricted, with HLA associations seemingly driven largely by CMV exposure. A further reported finding was that TCR beta sequences accurately predicted the HLA-A and HLA-B alleles for most subjects in the first cohort. Correlated functional status among segregating V segments might be attributable to linkage disequilibrium, but an unknown experimental factor could not be ruled out. In this cohort, only TCR beta chains were sequenced, and detectable features were limited by the absence of alpha or paired-chain data. Sequencing depth was assumed to be roughly uniform across donors in the presence/absence analyses, though that assumption may not hold. In vitro tests confirmed that a few of the cytomegalovirus-associated TCR beta chains recognize cytomegalovirus antigens. A later analysis reported that several top co-occurrence clusters appeared linked to parvovirus B19, influenza, CMV and Epstein-Barr virus. CMV serostatus was the only immune exposure information available for the cohort. Strong co-occurrence of HLA alleles, especially DR and DQ, made assigning TCR associations to individual alleles difficult. Cytomegalovirus status was reported to be diagnosed by the classifier with high specificity and sensitivity in both the original and validation cohorts. An earlier analysis of around 600 of the donors showed that most TCR beta V segments appeared in productive rearrangements either about 87% or about 30% of the time, which broadly matched IMGT annotations. It was suggested by the authors that the approach could potentially be generalized to other disease states and immunological phenotypes. Some IMGT-functional V segments, including TRBV6-2 and TRBV6-3, could not be distinguished by the 87-base-pair reads and were therefore excluded.

From cysteine to phenylalanine, the CDR3 is 15 amino acids long. Only the CDR3 region is kept as DNA, spanning 45 bases read in frame from base 1. V drops 1 base and J drops 7 bases, leaving 16 bases in between. For CDR1 and CDR2, the germline V gene lists SGHNT and YENEEA. In regard to this clone: No cognate antigen has been identified for it. No base quality values were provided; no much bigger clone lies one nucleotide off.

The library relied on the immunoSEQ multiplex PCR assay. A mixture of 60 forward primers for TCR Vbeta segments and 13 reverse primers for TCR Jbeta segments was used in the multiplex PCR. The CDR3 region of rearranged TCR beta genes was amplified from genomic DNA by a multiplex PCR assay. The amplified TCR beta libraries were sequenced on the Illumina HiSeq System as 87-base-pair reads. Under the source paper's analysis protocol: Across the 670 or so repertoires, a later analysis counted tens of millions of unique TCR beta chains, 9.5 million to 13 million of which were shared by at least two donors. Raw reads were error-corrected and collapsed into unique sequences with a nearest-neighbor algorithm that merged closely related sequences to remove PCR and sequencing errors. Alignment of CDR3 sequences to IMGT reference sequences was used to assign V, D and J gene segments. For a sequence to be retained, at least a six-nucleotide match to both a V gene segment and a J gene segment was required. A rearrangement was called productive if the CDR3 had no stop codons and remained in frame with V and J, and every other rearrangement was called non-productive. CDR3 was defined by IMGT convention, running from the second conserved V-encoded cysteine to the conserved J-encoded phenylalanine. Sequences without an unambiguous match to a single V gene segment were excluded from the earlier analysis of almost 600 of the donors. An earlier analysis of 500 to 600 of the donors classified V segments as functional when productive rearrangements were above 56.7% and as segregating when the standard deviation between donors was above 5%. A statistical classification framework was built for diagnosing cytomegalovirus status from the catalog of TCR beta chain sequences. In a later analysis, V and J genes were assigned by comparing TCR nucleotide sequences against IMGT/GENE-DB human TR gene sequences. In a later analysis, CDR3 sequences and most-parsimonious VDJ recombination scenarios were assigned using the TCRdist pipeline. In a later analysis, each TCR beta chain was defined by its CDR3 amino acid sequence together with its V-gene family, and reads lacking a unique V-gene family were excluded. In a later analysis, approximately 640 highly shared, low-generation-probability nucleotide sequences were removed to address suspected cross-contamination and a sequencing artifact. In a later analysis, a clonal expansion index for each public chain was calculated from normalized within-repertoire ranks of inferred template counts. A later analysis computed generation probabilities with a VDJ recombination model fitted to out-of-frame rearrangements, and checked the results against IGoR. In a later analysis, hypergeometric tests were used to score TCR-TCR, TCR-HLA and TCR-CMV co-occurrence, with a repertoire-size bias correction applied to TCR pairs. To estimate false discovery rates, a later analysis permuted the HLA or CMV assignments 20 times. In a later analysis, co-occurring TCRs were grouped using DBSCAN, with TCRdist sequence similarity added in when clustering inside HLA-allele-positive subsets. Repertoires with fewer than 30,000 or more than 120,000 public chains were left out of co-occurrence clustering, as were several repertoires with anomalous nucleotide sharing. TCRdb obtained this table from immuneACCESS and retained in-frame rearrangements with V and J assigned. These tables miss some clones; where compared with another copy, unresolved V genes account for less than half of the shortfall, and the remainder is unexplained. That table supplies the V and J calls and clone size; D and trimming were determined from the DNA. For this sample the table gives approximately 200,000 clones, of which about 86% were detected only once. The ten largest clones capture around 2% of the sample.

The cohort consisted of 600 or so healthy bone marrow donors. All cohort members were sampled while nominally healthy, although unrecorded immune exposures were likely present. The donor was CMV seropositive and belonged to the group of about 290 seropositive cohort members. Each donor provided a peripheral blood sample, and peripheral blood mononuclear cells were used for TCR beta sequencing. Genomic DNA extraction from the blood cell samples was performed with the Qiagen DNeasy Blood Extraction Kit. The rearrangement joined TRBV11-3 to TRBJ1-2; the D segment cannot be called with confidence. Sample: PBMCs. This TCR came from a woman younger than 30 in good health and CMV-seropositive. This receptor carries the CDR3 CASSLVGASTGGYTF. The sequence in DNA is TGTGCCAGCAGCTTAGTTGGAGCCAGTACCGGTGGCTACACCTTC.